This T cell receptor beta chain was obtained from a study of beta chain features in type 1 diabetes (dated by TCRdb to the late 2010s). Context from the whole study: Mean age, gender distribution, total cell number and subset yield did not differ between patients and healthy donors. A total of over 90,000,000 sorted cells were examined across all samples, and a strong correlation was observed between cell number per subset and RNA yield. Naive and central memory subsets were obtained from all 30 or so donors, but regulatory and stem cell-like memory subsets were isolated from only 8 patients and roughly eight healthy donors. The study compared the TCRB repertoires of sorted circulating CD4+ T cell subsets in recently diagnosed type 1 diabetes patients with those in matched healthy donors. The paper's findings and limits, for the study overall: Only small numbers of individuals were included in the HLA sub-analyses, which left unresolved whether HLA type had any influence on TCRB rearrangement. Because cDNA rather than genomic DNA was sequenced, highly expressing activated cells could have been over-represented, although no difference in activation and CD3 levels was found between groups. PCR may preferentially amplify shorter templates, but because patient and control samples were amplified and corrected together, any resulting skew would affect both groups equally. Naive, central memory and regulatory TCRB repertoires appeared to be more similar among patients than among healthy donors. A moderate but significant shortening of TCRB CDR3 length was observed in type 1 diabetes patients in all four CD4+ subsets. At VDJ recombination sites, patients with type 1 diabetes made fewer insertions and deleted more nucleotides, a pattern implying thymic rearrangement abnormalities.

The entire amount of isolated RNA was reverse transcribed using the High Capacity cDNA Reverse Transcription Kit, so the sequenced TCRB transcripts were expressed ones. Deep immunoSEQ sequencing was applied to naive, central memory and regulatory T cell samples, giving an average of about 3.4 million total reads per sample. After sorted cells were lysed in RLT buffer, RNA was extracted with DNase-treated RNeasy Micro or Mini kits, with the choice depending on cell number. To prevent cross-contamination, each cell subset was processed individually, whereas patient and healthy donor samples were processed jointly. The immunoSEQ multiplex PCR was used to amplify TCRB sequences from cDNA, yielding 87-bp fragments that span the CDR3 region. Amplicons were sequenced on the Illumina HiSeq platform. The source study handled its data this way. Synthetic template baselines were used to correct PCR bias computationally, reads within Hamming distance 2 were collapsed, and singletons that could not be merged were discarded. By aligning reads against IMGT, V, D and J genes, CDR3 length, and insertions or deletions at six rearrangement sites were assigned. Within each subset, clonotype counts were normalized to sorted cell number, after which true diversity and Gini coefficients were computed with the tcR R package. The overlap coefficient, calculated on TCRB nucleotide sequences, was used to measure repertoire sharing. Out-of-frame TCRB sequences from naive cells were analyzed as a proxy for the pre-selection repertoire. TCRdb's version of the immuneACCESS table is confined to in-frame rearrangements and falls short of the full clone set. An unresolved V gene accounts for under half of the shortfall where checked; the remainder is of unknown origin. V and J calls and clone size are copied from that table; D and trimming were computed from the DNA. In all, the sample holds about 360,000 clones, and about 12% of those were seen once. Jointly, the top ten make up less than 0.02% of the sample.

The CDR3 contains 15 residues, cysteine and phenylalanine counted. Just CDR3 DNA is preserved here, 45 bases in frame from base 1. Sequences SGHAT (CDR1) and FQNNGV (CDR2) are obtained from the germline V gene. V ends up 6 bases short and J 4 bases short, with an unmatched junction base count of 10. Note on this clone: Its antigen target is currently unknown. The record has no base qualities; no much larger clone is one base away.

Each donor gave one peripheral blood draw, averaging approximately 110 mL, which was collected into heparinised tubes. Using a panel that included CD45RO, CCR7, CD25, CD127, CD95 and CD27, naive, central memory, regulatory and stem cell-like memory CD4+ T cells were sorted on a BD FACSAria II. Every sorted population had a purity above 98%. Right away, PBMCs were isolated by Lymphoprep density gradient centrifugation and were stained directly, with no culture step. To minimize batch effects, samples were stained and sorted in pairs, one healthy donor with one patient per experiment. The TCR was taken from a man younger than 30 in good health. The sequenced sample consisted of naive CD4+ T cells from blood. Interpreted using the paper, the cell subset or site label stands for: true naive CD4+ T cells. The sequence is built from TRBV11-2 and TRBJ2-5; 8 bases in the junction line up with TRBD1. The CDR3 region reads CASRLTDRGRETQYF. The nucleotide sequence reads as follows: TGTGCCAGCAGACTTACCGACAGGGGAAGAGAGACCCAGTACTTC.